A single sample gave rise to the 10 T cell receptor beta chains below, sequenced in a study of T cells after yellow fever vaccination. TCRdb passed the 5' RACE reads through MiXCR, listing each CDR3 protein once. The sample carries about 210,000 distinct CDR3 sequences, about 3% recorded once. Source: CD4+ T cells sorted from PBMCs, taken 10 days after the yellow fever booster vaccination. The receptors were gathered from a man aged 18 to 30 who received the YFV17D yellow fever vaccine.

This clonotype appeared many times. V is TRBV5-6 and J is TRBJ2-1, with D unresolved. The V end was cut by 4 bases, the J end by 3 bases, with 11 bases between. Germline loops: CDR1 SGHDT, CDR2 YYEEEE. This CDR3 is built from 14 residues. DNA of the CDR3: TGTGCCAGCAGCCCCTCCTTCCTCTACAATGAGCAGTTCTTC. This sequence encodes CASSPSFLYNEQFF.

This clonotype was picked up many times. The rearrangement uses TRBV5-1 and TRBJ2-3; D might be TRBD1 (6 bases). Trimming removed 0 bases from V and 1 base from J, with 6 bases in between. The germline CDR1 and CDR2 sequences are SGHRS and YFSETQ. The CDR3 is made up of 14 amino acids. The CDR3 here is CASSLGTGTDTQYF. The CDR3 nucleotides are TGCGCCAGCAGCTTGGGGACAGGCACAGATACGCAGTATTTT.

This clonotype was found a few times. This chain links TRBV12-3 or TRBV12-4 with TRBJ1-1; D unclear. V was trimmed by 2 bases and J by 0 bases, leaving 16 bases between them. The CDR3 loop spans 17 amino acids. CDR3: CASSLYWGVALNTEAFF. CDR3 nucleotides: TGTGCCAGCAGTTTATATTGGGGAGTGGCATTGAACACTGAAGCTTTCTTT.

This clonotype has ten or more counts. The gene calls are TRBV15 and TRBJ1-1; D might be TRBD1 (5 bases). The CDR3 spans 13 residues. Germline assignment: CDR1 LNHNV and CDR2 YYDKDF (reference sequence). The V end lost 4 bases, the J end lost 0 bases, and 6 bases lay between the germline ends. The CDR3 coding sequence is TGTGCCACCAGCACAGGGCTGAACACTGAAGCTTTCTTT. This gives the protein CATSTGLNTEAFF.

V and J are TRBV5-4 and TRBJ2-3; D is uncertain. Germline CDR1 is SGHNT and CDR2 is YYREEE (reference sequence). V was cut by 4 bases and J by 4 bases, with 13 bases left in between. The CDR3 length is 14 residues. The CDR3 nucleotides are TGTGCCAGCAGCGGACCATGGACCGCAGATACGCAGTATTTT. As protein: CASSGPWTADTQYF.

The rearrangement joins TRBV5-1 to TRBJ1-1, with D uncertain. V lost 2 bases and J 3 bases, leaving 14 bases between the germline ends. Germline V gene data show CDR1 as SGHRS and CDR2 as YFSETQ. The CDR3 sequence is 15 residues long. CDR3 region: CASSFESDGYTEAFF. The CDR3 coding sequence is TGCGCCAGCAGCTTCGAGAGTGACGGCTACACTGAAGCTTTCTTT. Together with reference TRBV5-1 and TRBJ1-1, the CDR3 gives the full variable domain: KAGVTQTPRYLIKTRGQQVTLSCSPISGHRSVSWYQQTPGQGLQFLFEYFSETQRNKGNFPGRFSGRQFSNSRSEMNVSTLELGDSALYLCASSFESDGYTEAFFGQGTRLTVV.

This clonotype was counted ten times or more. The chain has TRBV5-6 and TRBJ2-3; TRBD1 is a possible D gene (5 bases). V was shortened by 2 bases and J by 0 bases, with 10 bases between the two germline ends. CDR3 length equals 15 residues. Germline V gene data show CDR1 as SGHDT and CDR2 as YYEEEE. The CDR3 region is CASSFEDISTDTQYF. CDR3 nucleotides: TGTGCCAGCAGCTTTGAGGACATAAGCACAGATACGCAGTATTTT.

This clonotype was seen a handful of times. The chain joins TRBV4-2 to TRBJ2-5; weak D call: TRBD2 (6 bases). The CDR3 contains 14 residues. Germline loops: CDR1 LGHNA, CDR2 YNFKEQ. Trimming left V 2 bases short and J 5 bases short, with 12 bases between. The chain's CDR3 is CASSQTSHDETQYF. DNA for the CDR3: TGTGCCAGCAGCCAAACTAGCCATGATGAGACCCAGTACTTC.

The gene calls are TRBV19 and TRBJ1-5; D uncertain. Germline V gene lookup returns CDR1 LNHDA and CDR2 SQIVND (reference sequence). The length of the CDR3 is 12 residues. Trimming pared 3 bases from V and 7 bases from J, leaving 7 bases between. The CDR3 DNA reads as TGTGCCAGTAGTATCCCTGGACAGCCCCAGCATTTT. It encodes CASSIPGQPQHF.

This clonotype was recorded at least ten times. This rearrangement joins TRBV18 to TRBJ2-7, with 8 bases matching TRBD1. V lost 5 bases to trimming and J lost 2 bases; unmatched junction nucleotides: 5. CDR3 size: 14 residues. Germline V gene lookup returns CDR1 KGHSH and CDR2 LQKENI. CDR3 sequence reads: CASSTGQGTYEQYV. The CDR3 nucleotides are TGTGCCAGCTCAACAGGACAGGGTACCTACGAGCAGTACGTC.